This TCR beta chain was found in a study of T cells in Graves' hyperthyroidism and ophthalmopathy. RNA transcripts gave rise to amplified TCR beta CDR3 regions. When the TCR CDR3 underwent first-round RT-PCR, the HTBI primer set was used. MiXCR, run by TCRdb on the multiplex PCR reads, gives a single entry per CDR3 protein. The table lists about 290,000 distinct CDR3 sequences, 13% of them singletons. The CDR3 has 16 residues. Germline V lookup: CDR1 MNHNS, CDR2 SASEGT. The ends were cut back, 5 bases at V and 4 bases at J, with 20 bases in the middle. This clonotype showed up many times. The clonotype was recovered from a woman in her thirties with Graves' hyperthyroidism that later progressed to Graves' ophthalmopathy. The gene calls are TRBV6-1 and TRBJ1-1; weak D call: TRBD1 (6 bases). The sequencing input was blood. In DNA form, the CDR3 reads TGTGCCAGCAGTCCAAACAGGGTATCGCGTACCACTGAAGCTTTCTTT. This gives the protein CASSPNRVSRTTEAFF.